This T cell receptor (beta chain) was documented in a study of T cell responses to AZD1222 COVID-19 vaccine. A note on this clone: Its antigen is still unknown.

Study-level findings and limits: Spike-specific TCR breadth and depth both grew after two AZD1222 doses. Most donors were white British, females outnumbered males, and clonal diversity was possibly underestimated. Repertoires were collected only later (after the peak T cell response had occurred).

The germline V gene encodes CDR1 SGHTA and CDR2 FQGNSA. The CDR3 has 15 amino acids. Losses at the gene ends were 7 bases for V and 1 base for J; bases not matched to a gene: 7. Sequencing was performed with immunoSEQ multiplex PCR; in TCRdb, only in-frame clones are kept and a portion is missing. The profile covers approximately 200,000 clones, with approximately 94% appearing a single time and around 1.7% taken by the ten largest. This specimen consisted of peripheral blood, obtained 28 days after the second dose of the MenACWY control vaccine. The chain has TRBV7-2 and TRBJ2-1; TRBD2 matches 7 bases. The receptor was isolated from an adult who received the MenACWY meningococcal vaccine as a control. The CDR3 DNA sequence: TGTGCCAGCACTAATCAAGCGGGGTCCTACAATGAGCAGTTCTTC. Translated, it gives CASTNQAGSYNEQFF.